This is a list of T cell receptor beta chains from one sample in a study of blood T cell repertoires in COVID-19. Profiled with immunoSEQ multiplex PCR; TCRdb holds only in-frame clones, not every one. Of about 59,000 clones in the sample, 80% to 90% were seen once. Sequencing input: peripheral blood. These receptors all come from a woman older than 75 with active COVID-19. The CDR3 runs from the conserved cysteine through the conserved F or W. Each record gives: J gene, V gene, D gene, CDR3 length, clone size, CDR3 protein, CDR3 DNA. A D gene is named only where the DNA matches it firmly. Clone size is shown for a subset of rows, as once, few, many or a class of expanded clone.

J gene: TRBJ2-3; V gene: TRBV3-1/TRBV3-2; D gene: TRBD2; CDR3 length: 14; clone size: -; CDR3 protein: CASSHSGGAPKQYF; CDR3 DNA: TGTGCCAGCAGCCACAGCGGGGGGGCCCCAAAGCAGTATTTT
J gene: TRBJ2-3; V gene: TRBV4-2; D gene: -; CDR3 length: 15; clone size: -; CDR3 protein: CASSQERDFELAQYF; CDR3 DNA: TGTGCCAGCAGCCAAGAAAGGGACTTTGAGCTCGCGCAGTATTTT
J gene: TRBJ2-5; V gene: TRBV24-1; D gene: -; CDR3 length: 16; clone size: once; CDR3 protein: CATSDLTVGGVETQYF; CDR3 DNA: TGTGCCACCAGTGATTTGACCGTCGGCGGCGTGGAGACCCAGTACTTC
J gene: TRBJ2-5; V gene: TRBV7-7; D gene: TRBD1; CDR3 length: 15; clone size: -; CDR3 protein: CASSLQGGSRETQYF; CDR3 DNA: TGTGCTAGCAGCTTACAAGGGGGCTCCCGAGAGACCCAGTACTTC
J gene: TRBJ1-4; V gene: TRBV5-1; D gene: -; CDR3 length: 15; clone size: -; CDR3 protein: CASSFGVATNEKLFF; CDR3 DNA: TGCGCCAGCAGCTTCGGAGTTGCAACTAATGAAAAACTGTTTTTT
J gene: TRBJ1-2; V gene: TRBV7-6; D gene: -; CDR3 length: 15; clone size: once; CDR3 protein: CASSLEAGWTYGYTF; CDR3 DNA: TGTGCCAGCAGCCTCGAGGCAGGGTGGACCTATGGCTACACCTTC
J gene: TRBJ2-7; V gene: TRBV6-1; D gene: -; CDR3 length: 14; clone size: -; CDR3 protein: CASSEGGAAYEQYF; CDR3 DNA: TGTGCCAGCAGTGAAGGTGGGGCTGCCTACGAGCAGTACTTC
J gene: TRBJ2-5; V gene: TRBV5-6; D gene: TRBD2; CDR3 length: 18; clone size: -; CDR3 protein: CASSPPGLAGSIGETQYF; CDR3 DNA: TGTGCCAGCAGCCCCCCGGGACTAGCGGGCTCCATAGGGGAGACCCAGTACTTC
J gene: TRBJ1-1; V gene: TRBV7-2; D gene: TRBD1; CDR3 length: 14; clone size: -; CDR3 protein: CASSFWGQGTEAFF; CDR3 DNA: TGTGCCAGCAGCTTCTGGGGACAGGGGACTGAAGCTTTCTTT
J gene: TRBJ2-1; V gene: TRBV2; D gene: TRBD1; CDR3 length: 16; clone size: -; CDR3 protein: CASSSYGRQGADEQFF; CDR3 DNA: TGTGCCAGCAGTTCCTACGGAAGACAGGGGGCCGATGAGCAGTTCTTC
J gene: TRBJ2-3; V gene: TRBV11-2; D gene: TRBD1; CDR3 length: 17; clone size: -; CDR3 protein: CASSLRTGVHTTDTQYF; CDR3 DNA: TGTGCCAGCAGCCTTCGGACAGGGGTACACACGACAGATACGCAGTATTTT
J gene: TRBJ2-2; V gene: TRBV4-1; D gene: TRBD2; CDR3 length: 21; clone size: -; CDR3 protein: CASSQTPPGVLAGGRTGELFF; CDR3 DNA: TGCGCCAGCAGCCAAACACCCCCCGGGGTGCTAGCGGGGGGGCGGACCGGGGAGCTGTTTTTT
J gene: TRBJ1-1; V gene: TRBV28; D gene: -; CDR3 length: 16; clone size: -; CDR3 protein: CASSLSYGGGGTEAFF; CDR3 DNA: TGTGCCAGCAGTTTATCGTACGGCGGGGGAGGCACTGAAGCTTTCTTT
J gene: TRBJ2-2; V gene: TRBV5-1; D gene: TRBD2; CDR3 length: 15; clone size: -; CDR3 protein: CASSSSGGNTGELFF; CDR3 DNA: TGCGCCAGCAGCTCGAGCGGGGGGAACACCGGGGAGCTGTTTTTT
J gene: TRBJ1-3; V gene: TRBV4-3; D gene: TRBD1; CDR3 length: 13; clone size: -; CDR3 protein: CASSPRTGDTIYF; CDR3 DNA: TGCGCCAGCAGCCCTCGGACAGGCGACACCATATATTTT
J gene: TRBJ1-4; V gene: TRBV7-2; D gene: -; CDR3 length: 14; clone size: -; CDR3 protein: CASSRSTTNEKLFF; CDR3 DNA: TGTGCCAGCAGCCGCAGTACAACTAATGAAAAACTGTTTTTT
J gene: TRBJ2-2; V gene: TRBV28; D gene: TRBD1; CDR3 length: 16; clone size: -; CDR3 protein: CASSSDRGREFGELFF; CDR3 DNA: TGTGCCAGCAGTTCGGACAGGGGGCGAGAATTCGGGGAGCTGTTTTTT
J gene: TRBJ2-2; V gene: TRBV11-2; D gene: TRBD1; CDR3 length: 15; clone size: -; CDR3 protein: CASSRQGPYTGELFF; CDR3 DNA: TGTGCCAGCAGCCGACAGGGACCCTACACCGGGGAGCTGTTTTTT
J gene: TRBJ2-2; V gene: TRBV7-2; D gene: -; CDR3 length: 14; clone size: -; CDR3 protein: CASSFDMNTGELFF; CDR3 DNA: TGTGCCAGCAGCTTCGACATGAACACCGGGGAGCTGTTTTTT
J gene: TRBJ2-1; V gene: TRBV3-1/TRBV3-2; D gene: -; CDR3 length: 12; clone size: -; CDR3 protein: CASSRLTGEQFF; CDR3 DNA: TGTGCCAGCAGCCGCCTGACTGGGGAGCAGTTCTTC
J gene: TRBJ2-7; V gene: TRBV19; D gene: TRBD2; CDR3 length: 17; clone size: -; CDR3 protein: CASSHIALAGEAYEQYF; CDR3 DNA: TGTGCCAGTAGTCACATCGCATTAGCGGGGGAAGCCTACGAGCAGTACTTC
J gene: TRBJ2-5; V gene: TRBV3-1/TRBV3-2; D gene: TRBD2; CDR3 length: 16; clone size: -; CDR3 protein: CASSQDGTSRQETQYF; CDR3 DNA: TGTGCCAGCAGCCAAGATGGGACTAGCCGGCAAGAGACCCAGTACTTC
J gene: TRBJ2-1; V gene: TRBV18; D gene: TRBD2; CDR3 length: 15; clone size: -; CDR3 protein: CASSLSGGAYNEQFF; CDR3 DNA: TGTGCCAGCTCACTTAGCGGGGGGGCTTACAATGAGCAGTTCTTC
J gene: TRBJ2-1; V gene: TRBV7-6; D gene: TRBD2; CDR3 length: 16; clone size: -; CDR3 protein: CASSLTSGGASNEQFF; CDR3 DNA: TGTGCCAGCAGCTTAACTAGCGGGGGGGCTAGCAATGAGCAGTTCTTC
J gene: TRBJ1-1; V gene: TRBV5-1; D gene: TRBD1; CDR3 length: 15; clone size: -; CDR3 protein: CASSGTPGQGAEAFF; CDR3 DNA: TGCGCCAGCAGCGGAACCCCGGGACAGGGAGCGGAAGCTTTCTTT
J gene: TRBJ2-5; V gene: TRBV12-5; D gene: TRBD1; CDR3 length: 15; clone size: -; CDR3 protein: CASGSDRGRGETQYF; CDR3 DNA: TGTGCTAGTGGTTCCGACAGGGGGCGAGGAGAGACCCAGTACTTC
J gene: TRBJ1-5; V gene: TRBV28; D gene: TRBD1; CDR3 length: 15; clone size: -; CDR3 protein: CASSGTGVSNQPQHF; CDR3 DNA: TGTGCCAGCAGTGGGACAGGGGTGAGCAATCAGCCCCAGCATTTT
J gene: TRBJ1-3; V gene: TRBV7-2; D gene: TRBD1; CDR3 length: 16; clone size: -; CDR3 protein: CASSLRDREGGNTIYF; CDR3 DNA: TGTGCCAGCAGCTTAAGGGACAGGGAAGGAGGAAACACCATATATTTT
J gene: TRBJ2-2; V gene: TRBV12-3/TRBV12-4; D gene: -; CDR3 length: 12; clone size: -; CDR3 protein: CASRLLAGELFF; CDR3 DNA: TGTGCCAGCAGGCTCCTAGCCGGGGAGCTGTTTTTT